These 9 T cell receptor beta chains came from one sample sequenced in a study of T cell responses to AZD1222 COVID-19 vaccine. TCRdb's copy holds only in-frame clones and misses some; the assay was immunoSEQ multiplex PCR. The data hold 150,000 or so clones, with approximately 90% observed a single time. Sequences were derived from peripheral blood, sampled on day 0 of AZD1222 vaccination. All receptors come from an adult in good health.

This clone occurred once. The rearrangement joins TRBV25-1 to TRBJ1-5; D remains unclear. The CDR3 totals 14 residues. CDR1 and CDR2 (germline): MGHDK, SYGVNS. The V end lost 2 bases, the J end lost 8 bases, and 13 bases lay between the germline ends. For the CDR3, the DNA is TGTGCCAGCAGTGAAATGGGATATTCGAAGCCCCAGCATTTT. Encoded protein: CASSEMGYSKPQHF.

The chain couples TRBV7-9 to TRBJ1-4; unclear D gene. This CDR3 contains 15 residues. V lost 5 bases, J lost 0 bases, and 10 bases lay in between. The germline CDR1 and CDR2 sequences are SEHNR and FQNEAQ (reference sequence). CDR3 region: CASSKELATNEKLFF. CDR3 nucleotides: TGTGCCAGCAGCAAGGAGCTTGCAACTAATGAAAAACTGTTTTTT.

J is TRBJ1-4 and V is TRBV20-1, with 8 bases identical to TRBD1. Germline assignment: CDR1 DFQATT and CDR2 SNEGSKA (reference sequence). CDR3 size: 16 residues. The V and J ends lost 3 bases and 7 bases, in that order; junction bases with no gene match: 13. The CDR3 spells CSASDERTGFGEKLFF. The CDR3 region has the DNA TGCAGTGCTAGTGACGAACGGACAGGGTTTGGTGAAAAACTGTTTTTT.

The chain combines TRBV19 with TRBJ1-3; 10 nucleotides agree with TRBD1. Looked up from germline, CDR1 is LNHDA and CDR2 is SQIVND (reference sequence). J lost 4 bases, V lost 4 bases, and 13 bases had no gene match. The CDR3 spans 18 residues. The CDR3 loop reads CASSRGTGVPMSGNTIYF. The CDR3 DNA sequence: TGTGCCAGTAGTAGGGGGACAGGGGTCCCGATGAGCGGAAACACCATATATTTT.

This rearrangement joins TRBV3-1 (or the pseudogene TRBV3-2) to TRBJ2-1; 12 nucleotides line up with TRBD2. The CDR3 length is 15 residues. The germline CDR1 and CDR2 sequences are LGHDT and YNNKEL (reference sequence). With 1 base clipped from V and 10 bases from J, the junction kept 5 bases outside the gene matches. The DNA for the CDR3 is TGTGCCAGCAGCCAAGGTCTAGCGGGGGGGCAGGAGCAGTTCTTC. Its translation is CASSQGLAGGQEQFF.

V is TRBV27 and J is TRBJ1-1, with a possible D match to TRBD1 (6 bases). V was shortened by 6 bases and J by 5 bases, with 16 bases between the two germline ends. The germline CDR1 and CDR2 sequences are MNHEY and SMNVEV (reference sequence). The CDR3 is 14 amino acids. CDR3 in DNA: TGTGCCAGCAGGATTCAGACAGGCGTAACTGAAGCTTTCTTT. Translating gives CASRIQTGVTEAFF.

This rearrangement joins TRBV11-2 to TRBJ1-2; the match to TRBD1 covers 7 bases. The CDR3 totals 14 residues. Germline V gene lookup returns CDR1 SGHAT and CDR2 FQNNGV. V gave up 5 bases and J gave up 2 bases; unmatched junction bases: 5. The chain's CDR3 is CASSRWDSNYGYTF. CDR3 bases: TGTGCCAGCAGCCGGTGGGACAGCAACTATGGCTACACCTTC.

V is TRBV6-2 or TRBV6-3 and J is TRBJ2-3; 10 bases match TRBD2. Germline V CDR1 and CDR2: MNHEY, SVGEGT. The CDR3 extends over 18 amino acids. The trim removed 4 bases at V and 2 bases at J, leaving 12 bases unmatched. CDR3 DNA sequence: TGTGCCAGCAGTTCGAGAACAGGACTAGCGGCGAACACAGATACGCAGTATTTT. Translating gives CASSSRTGLAANTDTQYF.

CDR3 residues: CASSLLAGYDGELFF. The CDR3, as DNA: TGTGCCAGCAGTTTACTGGCAGGGTATGACGGGGAGCTGTTTTTT. The chain carries TRBV27 and TRBJ2-2; D is perhaps TRBD1 (5 bases). Trimming removed 2 bases from V and 7 bases from J, with 14 bases in between. The CDR3 covers 15 residues. Germline V gene lookup returns CDR1 MNHEY and CDR2 SMNVEV (reference sequence).